This TCR beta chain was found in a study of cytomegalovirus exposure and HLA in healthy donors. Whole-study results and caveats: Whilst most TCR sequences proved rare, a subset of public TCRs occurred across many donors. Testing in vitro showed a few CMV-associated chains specific for CMV antigens. The classifier was said to identify cytomegalovirus status with high specificity and sensitivity.

Details on this clone: Its target is not known.

CDR3 length: 16 residues. Germline loops: CDR1 SQVTM, CDR2 ANQGSEA. After removal of 1 base from V and 6 bases from J, the junction contained 11 bases not matched to a gene. Repertoires were generated with immunoSEQ multiplex PCR, while TCRdb's copy carries only in-frame clones and drops some. The sample includes roughly 120,000 clones, about 84% seen only once; the top ten take approximately 2.3%. The TCR sequence derives from a woman in her twenties or thirties in good health and CMV-seronegative. Sequencing used PBMCs. V gene TRBV29-1 combines with J gene TRBJ2-3; 9 positions match TRBD1. This chain's CDR3 is CSVEGVEQGAWDTQYF. Written as DNA, the CDR3 is TGCAGCGTTGAAGGGGTGGAACAGGGGGCATGGGATACGCAGTATTTT.